The rows below give T cell receptor beta chains drawn from one sample of a study of pediatric ulcerative colitis. Here immunoSEQ multiplex PCR was the method, and the copy in TCRdb shows in-frame clones only, minus some. The sample yields roughly 60,000 clones, around 86% seen once. The sequencing sample was made of blood. The receptors were gathered from a boy aged 5 to 17 who was a control in a study of pediatric ulcerative colitis. The CDR3 runs from the conserved cysteine through the conserved F or W. A D gene is named only where the DNA matches it firmly. Rows give clone size only sometimes, using once, few, many, or a class for an expanded clone.

size	D	V	J	CDR3	DNA
.	.	TRBV28	TRBJ2-3	CASSLNMINRDFTDTQYF	TGTGCCAGCAGCCTGAACATGATAAACAGGGATTTTACAGATACGCAGTATTTT
.	.	TRBV9	TRBJ2-5	CASSVELNGWETQYF	TGTGCCAGCAGCGTAGAATTGAATGGTTGGGAGACCCAGTACTTC
.	.	TRBV5-1	TRBJ2-3	CASSLAISTDTQYF	TGCGCCAGCAGCTTGGCCATAAGCACAGATACGCAGTATTTT
.	.	TRBV19	TRBJ2-7	CATRSLGSRVDEQYF	TGTGCCACCAGATCGCTGGGCTCCCGGGTGGACGAGCAGTACTTC
once	.	TRBV11-2	TRBJ2-1	CASSPSIWRGRNNEQFF	TGTGCCAGCAGCCCCTCGATTTGGCGGGGACGGAACAATGAGCAGTTCTTC
once	.	TRBV20-1	TRBJ2-5	CSAREAATQYF	TGCAGTGCTAGAGAGGCGGCGACCCAGTACTTC
.	TRBD2	TRBV5-1	TRBJ2-7	CASSLVAGGPAGYEQYF	TGCGCCAGCAGCTTGGTAGCGGGGGGGCCCGCCGGCTACGAGCAGTACTTC
.	.	TRBV18	TRBJ2-3	CASSLGPGRSGTDTQYF	TGTGCCAGCTCACTGGGACCAGGGAGGTCGGGCACAGATACGCAGTATTTT
.	.	TRBV2	TRBJ2-1	CASSDPSRDEQFF	TGTGCCAGCAGTGACCCCTCCCGGGATGAGCAGTTCTTC
.	TRBD1	TRBV9	TRBJ1-2	CASSETGLGYTF	TGTGCCAGCAGCGAGACAGGGCTTGGCTACACCTTC
once	.	TRBV6-5	TRBJ2-7	CASSYSGALSYEQYF	TGTGCCAGCAGTTACTCAGGGGCCCTGTCCTACGAGCAGTACTTC
.	.	TRBV6-1	TRBJ2-1	CASPSESSYNEQFF	TGTGCCAGTCCCTCGGAGAGCTCCTACAATGAGCAGTTCTTC
.	.	TRBV2	TRBJ2-1	CASSEARNTYNEQFF	TGTGCCAGCAGTGAAGCGAGAAATACCTACAATGAGCAGTTCTTC
.	.	TRBV28	TRBJ2-3	CASNGETDTQYF	TGTGCCAGCAATGGAGAGACAGATACGCAGTATTTT
.	TRBD2	TRBV18	TRBJ2-3	CASSPVASGDGTDTQYF	TGTGCCAGCTCACCTGTGGCTAGCGGGGACGGCACAGATACGCAGTATTTT
few	.	TRBV6-1	TRBJ2-3	CASTLGSGNTDTQYF	TGTGCCAGCACCCTGGGTAGCGGAAACACAGATACGCAGTATTTT
few	.	TRBV2	TRBJ1-5	CASSAIRNQPQHF	TGTGCCAGCAGTGCTATTAGGAATCAGCCCCAGCATTTT
.	TRBD2	TRBV13	TRBJ2-2	CASSIGLAGDTGELFF	TGTGCCAGCAGCATCGGACTAGCGGGAGACACCGGGGAGCTGTTTTTT
.	.	TRBV27	TRBJ2-3	CASSLSGRFPQYF	TGTGCCAGCAGTTTAAGTGGCCGTTTTCCGCAGTATTTT
.	TRBD2	TRBV7-2	TRBJ2-1	CASSLAGGINHNEQFF	TGTGCCAGCAGCTTAGCGGGGGGGATCAATCACAATGAGCAGTTCTTC
.	.	TRBV11-2	TRBJ2-1	CASSLTLGTNEQFF	TGTGCCAGCAGCTTAACTCTCGGGACTAATGAGCAGTTCTTC
.	TRBD1	TRBV27	TRBJ1-1	CASSLQGVATEAFF	TGTGCCAGCAGTTTACAGGGGGTCGCCACTGAAGCTTTCTTT
.	.	TRBV2	TRBJ1-1	CASSGDLGTEAFF	TGTGCCAGCAGTGGGGACCTCGGGACTGAAGCTTTCTTT
.	.	TRBV5-1	TRBJ2-6	CASSLSFSGANVLTF	TGCGCCAGCAGCTTGTCCTTTTCTGGGGCCAACGTCCTGACTTTC
.	TRBD2	TRBV4-2	TRBJ2-7	CASSQGLAGGHLGLEQYF	TGTGCCAGCAGCCAGGGACTAGCGGGAGGTCATCTAGGTCTCGAGCAGTACTTC
.	.	TRBV6-1	TRBJ1-4	CASRRGNEKLFF	TGTGCCAGCAGGAGGGGTAATGAAAAACTGTTTTTT
.	.	TRBV28	TRBJ2-2	CASSFPDRFPYGELFF	TGTGCCAGCAGTTTTCCTGACAGGTTCCCGTACGGGGAGCTGTTTTTT
.	.	TRBV4-3	TRBJ1-2	CASSQDWVGGAHYGYTF	TGCGCCAGCAGCCAAGATTGGGTTGGAGGGGCGCACTATGGCTACACCTTC
.	.	TRBV6-1	TRBJ1-5	CASSEVAGDHQPQHF	TGTGCCAGCAGTGAAGTAGCAGGGGATCACCAGCCCCAGCATTTT
.	.	TRBV5-1	TRBJ2-3	CASSLEQSSTDTQYF	TGCGCCAGCAGCTTGGAACAGTCTAGCACAGATACGCAGTATTTT
.	.	TRBV27	TRBJ2-7	CASSLSAGETPYEQYF	TGTGCCAGCAGTTTATCGGCAGGGGAGACCCCCTACGAGCAGTACTTC
.	.	TRBV4-3	TRBJ2-6	CASSQDETSGANVLTF	TGCGCCAGCAGCCAAGATGAGACGTCTGGGGCCAACGTCCTGACTTTC
.	.	TRBV2	TRBJ2-2	CASSDSNRTPGRTGELFF	TGTGCCAGCAGTGATTCCAACCGAACTCCGGGACGGACCGGGGAGCTGTTTTTT
.	.	TRBV9	TRBJ1-2	CASSSKQRGYTF	TGTGCCAGCAGCTCTAAGCAAAGGGGCTACACCTTC
.	.	TRBV13	TRBJ2-1	CASSHDRYDEQFF	TGTGCCAGCAGCCACGATCGCTACGATGAGCAGTTCTTC
.	TRBD1	TRBV6-6	TRBJ1-2	CASSSPAQGFPGYTF	TGTGCCAGCAGTAGTCCGGCACAGGGGTTTCCTGGCTACACCTTC
.	.	TRBV18	TRBJ2-2	CASSEIQGRNTGELFF	TGTGCCAGCTCAGAAATACAGGGAAGGAACACCGGGGAGCTGTTTTTT
.	.	TRBV7-3	TRBJ1-6	CASSSHGDKDSPLHF	TGTGCCAGCAGCTCCCATGGGGACAAAGATTCACCCCTCCACTTT
.	TRBD2	TRBV7-3	TRBJ2-2	CASSLTLAGGLTGELFF	TGTGCCAGCAGCTTAACGCTAGCGGGGGGCCTCACCGGGGAGCTGTTTTTT
once	TRBD1	TRBV6-1	TRBJ1-3	CASSKTGQVGNTIYF	TGTGCCAGCAGCAAAACGGGACAGGTCGGAAACACCATATATTTT
few	.	TRBV6-4	TRBJ1-5	CASSDGSNQPQHF	TGTGCCAGCAGTGACGGGAGCAATCAGCCCCAGCATTTT
.	TRBD2	TRBV7-2	TRBJ2-5	CASSLGREFTKTQYF	TGTGCCAGCAGCTTGGGGCGGGAGTTCACAAAGACCCAGTACTTC
.	.	TRBV27	TRBJ2-7	CASSLVGGQIHEQYF	TGTGCCAGCAGTTTAGTAGGGGGGCAGATCCACGAGCAGTACTTC
once	.	TRBV4-1	TRBJ2-6	CASSHEPLGSGANVLTF	TGCGCCAGCAGCCACGAACCTTTGGGCTCTGGGGCCAACGTCCTGACTTTC
.	.	TRBV5-6	TRBJ2-7	CASSLEMEGSYEQYF	TGTGCCAGCAGCTTAGAGATGGAGGGGAGCTACGAGCAGTACTTC
.	TRBD1	TRBV28	TRBJ1-3	CASIDRGSSGNTIYF	TGTGCCAGCATCGACAGGGGGAGCTCTGGAAACACCATATATTTT
.	TRBD1	TRBV30	TRBJ1-5	CAWRARTGGIWRNQPQHF	TGTGCCTGGAGGGCCCGGACAGGGGGCATCTGGCGCAATCAGCCCCAGCATTTT
.	TRBD1	TRBV5-1	TRBJ2-1	CASTRGTGMVDNEQFF	TGCGCCAGCACCCGCGGGACAGGGATGGTTGACAATGAGCAGTTCTTC
.	.	TRBV19	TRBJ2-7	CASSVRTETYEQYF	TGTGCCAGTAGTGTAAGGACAGAAACCTACGAGCAGTACTTC
.	.	TRBV27	TRBJ2-1	CASSFGAGYNEQFF	TGTGCCAGCAGTTTTGGGGCAGGCTACAATGAGCAGTTCTTC
.	.	TRBV19	TRBJ2-3	CASSWGSGGTQYF	TGTGCCAGTAGTTGGGGCTCCGGGGGTACGCAGTATTTT
.	.	TRBV5-1	TRBJ2-3	CASTVVWGEGTDTQYF	TGCGCCAGCACCGTCGTGTGGGGGGAGGGCACAGATACGCAGTATTTT